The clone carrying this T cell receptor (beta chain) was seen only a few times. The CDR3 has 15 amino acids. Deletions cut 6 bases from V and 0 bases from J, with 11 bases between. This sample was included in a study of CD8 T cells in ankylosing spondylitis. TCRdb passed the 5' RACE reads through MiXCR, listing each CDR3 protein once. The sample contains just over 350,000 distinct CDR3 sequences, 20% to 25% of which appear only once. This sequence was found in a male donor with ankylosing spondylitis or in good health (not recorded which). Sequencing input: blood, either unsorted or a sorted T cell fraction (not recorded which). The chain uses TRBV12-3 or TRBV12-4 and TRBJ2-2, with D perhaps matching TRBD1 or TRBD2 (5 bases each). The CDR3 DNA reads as TGTGCCAGCAGATGGGACGGAACGAACACCGGGGAGCTGTTTTTT. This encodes CASRWDGTNTGELFF.